These 7 T cell receptor beta chains came from one sample sequenced in a study. Each CDR3 protein is one row after TCRdb ran MiXCR on the 5' RACE reads. The profile shows some 31,000 distinct CDR3 sequences, approximately 24% of them singletons. Sequences were obtained from naive CD4+ T cells sorted from a lymph node. Specified subset: naive CD4+ T cells, CD4+CD45RA+CD25-. The receptors come from a female donor with breast cancer.

The genes are TRBV10-3 and TRBJ2-1; 12 positions match TRBD2. After removal of 3 bases from V and 0 bases from J, the junction contained 3 bases not matched to a gene. CDR1 is ENHRY, CDR2 SYGVKD, per germline. This CDR3 is built from 17 residues. The CDR3 loop is CAISELAGGLSYNEQFF. The CDR3 coding sequence is TGTGCCATCAGTGAACTAGCGGGGGGTCTCTCCTACAATGAGCAGTTCTTC.

A word on this clonotype: A much larger clone differs from this one at a single base, so this may be a read error. J is TRBJ2-5 and V is TRBV9, with D possibly matching TRBD1 (6 bases). CDR1 SGDLS and CDR2 YYNGEE come from the germline V gene. The CDR3 is 15 amino acids. The CDR3 reads CAGSVGIRGQETQYF. CDR3 nucleotide sequence: TGTGCCGGCAGCGTAGGGATCAGGGGTCAAGAGACCCAGTACTTC.

The chain uses TRBV7-2 and TRBJ2-4; D is ambiguous. This CDR3 comprises 14 residues. Germline values: CDR1 SGHTA, CDR2 FQGNSA. V lost 2 bases and J lost 0, with 5 bases in between. CDR3 DNA sequence: TGTGCCAGCAGCTTATCTCCAGCCAAAAACATTCAGTACTTC. Its translation: CASSLSPAKNIQYF.

The rearrangement joins TRBV20-1 to TRBJ1-2, with 8 positions matching TRBD1. Germline CDR1 is DFQATT and CDR2 is SNEGSKA (reference sequence). This CDR3 comprises 13 residues. V dropped 3 bases and J dropped 8; count of bases not matched to a gene: 8. CDR3 sequence (DNA): TGCAGTGCTAGCTTTAGACAGGGGTACGGCTACACCTTC. It yields the protein CSASFRQGYGYTF.

This clonotype was seen repeatedly, ten times or more. The chain links TRBV30 to TRBJ1-1, with a possible D match to TRBD1 (5 bases). V was trimmed by 7 bases and J by 6 bases, leaving 12 bases between them. CDR3 size: 11 residues. CDR1 GTSNPN and CDR2 SVGIG come from the germline V gene (reference sequence). The CDR3 DNA sequence: TGTGCCTACTACCAGGGCTCTGAAGCTTTCTTT. Protein: CAYYQGSEAFF.

The rearrangement uses TRBV12-5 and TRBJ1-5; 9 positions agree with TRBD1. The CDR3 runs to 16 residues. Germline CDR1 is LGHNT and CDR2 is FRNRAP. CDR3 coding DNA: TGTGCCTTAATAGGGACAGGGCCTTATAGCAATCAGCCCCAGCATTTT. Translating it yields CALIGTGPYSNQPQHF.

This clonotype was seen repeatedly, ten times or more. The chain links TRBV5-1 to TRBJ2-1; D is unclear. Germline CDR1 is SGHRS and CDR2 is YFSETQ. V lost 0 bases, J lost 4 bases, and 5 bases lay in between. The CDR3 is 13 residues long. In DNA, the CDR3 is TGCGCCAGCAGCTTGGGTATTTACAATGAGCAGTTCTTC. This encodes CASSLGIYNEQFF.